This TCR beta chain was obtained from a study of regulatory T cells in long-lasting Graves disease. The study's findings and limits: Persistent Graves' patients showed a TCR diversity that was lower than that of newly diagnosed ones.

Noted time point: persistent/refractory GD, antithyroid drugs over 5 years with positive TRAb. After RNA was extracted from PBMCs, the TCR library was made from it. EDTA tubes received 7.5 to 9 milliliters of collected peripheral blood. This clonotype occurred many times. What it binds is unknown. CDR3-region Arm-PCR and iRepertoire HTBI primers produced the TCR beta libraries. MiXCR, applied by TCRdb to the multiplex PCR reads, yields one record per CDR3 protein. Of about 470,000 distinct CDR3 sequences in the sample, about a fifth are singletons; the top ten hold over 6%. The sequenced sample was peripheral blood mononuclear cells (PBMCs), obtained when the disease was refractory, from a patient treated with antithyroid drugs. This clonotype was sampled from a female donor with Graves disease.

The CDR3 coding sequence is TGTGCCAGCAGGGGGGCGGACAATGAGCAGTTCTTC. The encoded protein is CASRGADNEQFF. V gene TRBV12-3 or TRBV12-4 combines with J gene TRBJ2-1; the D gene is possibly TRBD1 (6 bases). CDR3 size: 12 residues. V lost 6 bases and J 5 bases, leaving 8 bases between the germline ends.